Only a few counts were recorded for the clone carrying this T cell receptor (beta chain). Additional DNA sequences in this sample encode the identical CDR3. The record originates from a study of control samples from healthy donors and cancer patients. V was pared by 2 bases and J by 3 bases, with 7 bases between. The CDR3 is 13 amino acids. Germline V gene data show CDR1 as MNHEY and CDR2 as SMNVEV (reference sequence). TCRdb's copy holds only in-frame clones and misses some; the assay was immunoSEQ multiplex PCR. The sample contains about 170,000 clones, around 91% of which appear only once. This chain joins TRBV27 and TRBJ1-2; weak D call: TRBD1 (5 bases). The sample was blood. This TCR was sampled from a woman aged 25 to 45 in good health. The chain's CDR3 is CASSLGGDYGYTF. CDR3 nucleotides: TGTGCCAGCAGTTTAGGGGGGGACTATGGCTACACCTTC.